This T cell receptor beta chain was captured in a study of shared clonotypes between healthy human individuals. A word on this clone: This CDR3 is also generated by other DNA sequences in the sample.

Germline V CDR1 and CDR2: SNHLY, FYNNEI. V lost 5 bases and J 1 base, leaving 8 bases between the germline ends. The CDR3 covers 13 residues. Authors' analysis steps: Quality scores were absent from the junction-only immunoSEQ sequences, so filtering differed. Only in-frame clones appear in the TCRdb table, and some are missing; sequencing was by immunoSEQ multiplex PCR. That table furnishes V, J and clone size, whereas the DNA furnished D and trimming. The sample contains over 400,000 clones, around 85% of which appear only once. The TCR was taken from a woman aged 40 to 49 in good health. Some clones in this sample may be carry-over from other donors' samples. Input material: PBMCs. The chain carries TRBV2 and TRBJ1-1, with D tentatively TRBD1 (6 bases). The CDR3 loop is CASSQQGNTEAFF. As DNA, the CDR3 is TGTGCCAGCAGTCAACAGGGGAACACTGAAGCTTTCTTT.